One sample yielded the 2 T cell receptor beta chains listed below, sequenced in a study of CD8 T cells in Susac syndrome. RNA was extracted with the RNeasy kit, and a quantity of 0.5 to 1 ug was reverse transcribed using random hexamers. TCRdb processed the immunoSEQ multiplex PCR reads anew with MiXCR; each CDR3 protein has one entry. Altogether roughly 180,000 distinct CDR3 sequences are present, 93% being singletons, with the ten largest covering roughly 0.1%. What was sequenced was CD4+ T cells from PBMCs. The receptors were gathered from a human donor with multiple sclerosis.

The CDR3 reads CASSLLQTYNEQFF. CDR3 DNA: TGCGCCAGCAGCTTGTTACAGACCTACAATGAGCAGTTCTTC. The chain uses TRBV5-1 and TRBJ2-1; D is undetermined. The CDR3 spans 14 residues. V gave up 1 base and J gave up 2 bases, with 7 bases separating them. Germline loops: CDR1 SGHRS, CDR2 YFSETQ.

The J gene is TRBJ2-7, the V gene TRBV7-9; 8 bases match TRBD2. CDR3 length equals 14 residues. Losses at the gene ends were 2 bases for V and 2 bases for J; bases not matched to a gene: 2. From germline, CDR1 is SEHNR and CDR2 FQNEAQ (reference sequence). CDR3 DNA sequence: TGTGCCAGCAGCTTACTCGGGGGGGCCTACGAGCAGTACTTC. Its translation is CASSLLGGAYEQYF.